This is a list of T cell receptor beta chains from one sample in a study of blood T cell repertoires in COVID-19. TCRdb's copy holds only in-frame clones and misses some; the assay was immunoSEQ multiplex PCR. The sample includes hundreds of thousands of clones, approximately 90% of them seen just once. The material sequenced was peripheral blood. These receptors were taken from a man aged 18-30 years with active or convalescent COVID-19. Each CDR3 is given with its conserved first and last residue. The D gene is left open where the match is weak. Clone size, where shown, is once, few, many, or a class for clones that have expanded.

d_call,v_call,clone_size,j_call,cdr3_aa,cdr3_nt
.,TRBV11-2,.,TRBJ2-5,CASSPRWGAAQETQYF,TGTGCCAGCAGTCCAAGATGGGGAGCGGCCCAAGAGACCCAGTACTTC
TRBD2,TRBV4-3,.,TRBJ2-2,CASSQGGVLAGYTGELFF,TGCGCCAGCAGCCAAGGTGGTGTGCTAGCGGGCTACACCGGGGAGCTGTTTTTT
TRBD2,TRBV2,.,TRBJ2-1,CASSDLGTNLDEQFF,TGTGCCAGCAGTGACCTGGGGACTAACTTAGATGAGCAGTTCTTC
TRBD2,TRBV7-6,once,TRBJ2-3,CASSAFPAGTSGGVDTQYF,TGTGCCAGCAGCGCATTCCCCGCCGGGACTAGCGGGGGTGTCGATACGCAGTATTTT
.,TRBV15,.,TRBJ1-2,CATSRDYSLDGYTF,TGTGCCACCAGCAGAGATTACAGTCTCGATGGCTACACCTTC
TRBD1,TRBV6-5,.,TRBJ2-3,CASRDRTSTDTQYF,TGTGCCAGCAGGGACAGGACTAGCACAGATACGCAGTATTTT
TRBD1,TRBV11-2,once,TRBJ1-2,CASSFVDRGYGYTF,TGTGCCAGCAGCTTCGTAGACAGGGGGTATGGCTACACCTTC
TRBD2,TRBV11-2,few,TRBJ2-7,CASSLVPSGGYEQYF,TGTGCCAGCAGCTTAGTTCCTAGCGGAGGCTACGAGCAGTACTTC
.,TRBV14,.,TRBJ2-5,CASSQPGRGETQYF,TGTGCCAGCAGCCAACCGGGCCGAGGGGAGACCCAGTACTTC
TRBD1,TRBV9,.,TRBJ2-7,CASSPSGTGGREQYF,TGTGCCAGCAGCCCTAGTGGGACAGGGGGCCGGGAGCAGTACTTC
TRBD1,TRBV28,.,TRBJ1-6,CASIQGLGQVSPLHF,TGTGCCAGCATCCAGGGGTTGGGACAGGTATCACCCCTCCACTTT
.,TRBV5-8,.,TRBJ1-2,CASAGNYGYTF,TGTGCCAGCGCAGGGAATTATGGCTACACCTTC
.,TRBV5-1,.,TRBJ1-6,CASSTGVSPLHF,TGCGCCAGCAGCACGGGGGTTTCACCCCTCCACTTT
.,TRBV28,.,TRBJ1-1,CASRARLSEAFF,TGTGCCAGCAGGGCGAGGTTATCTGAAGCTTTCTTT
TRBD2,TRBV19,.,TRBJ2-1,CASSIVAGGHNEQFF,TGTGCCAGTAGTATTGTAGCGGGGGGCCACAATGAGCAGTTCTTC
.,TRBV27,.,TRBJ2-7,CASSKSPSDRGYEQYF,TGTGCCAGCAGTAAATCGCCTTCGGACAGAGGTTACGAGCAGTACTTC
TRBD2,TRBV20-1,.,TRBJ2-2,CPAGWTGELFF,TGCCCAGCGGGGTGGACCGGGGAGCTGTTTTTT
.,TRBV15,.,TRBJ1-6,CATSRARQADNSPLHF,TGTGCCACCAGCAGAGCCCGACAGGCAGATAATTCACCCCTCCACTTT
.,TRBV7-6,few,TRBJ1-1,CASSAHRAENTEAFF,TGTGCCAGCAGCGCCCACAGGGCTGAGAACACTGAAGCTTTCTTT
.,TRBV5-4,.,TRBJ1-6,CASSLENSPLHF,TGTGCCAGCAGCTTAGAGAATTCACCCCTCCACTTT
.,TRBV5-4,.,TRBJ2-3,CASSLHGAYTDTQYF,TGTGCCAGCAGCTTGCATGGGGCCTACACAGATACGCAGTATTTT
TRBD2,TRBV23-1,once,TRBJ2-5,CASRPGTSGRTEETQYF,TGCGCCAGCAGACCCGGGACTAGCGGGAGGACAGAAGAGACCCAGTACTTC
.,TRBV4-3,.,TRBJ2-1,CASSQIASSYNEQFF,TGCGCCAGCAGCCAGATCGCCAGCTCCTACAATGAGCAGTTCTTC
TRBD2,TRBV6-6,.,TRBJ2-7,CASSYGLAIYEQYF,TGTGCCAGCAGTTACGGACTAGCTATTTACGAGCAGTACTTC
.,TRBV7-2,.,TRBJ1-1,CASSPGGGGPYTEAFF,TGTGCCAGCAGTCCCGGGGGAGGGGGACCTTACACTGAAGCTTTCTTT
.,TRBV6-5,.,TRBJ1-6,CASSYGGQWLSPLHF,TGTGCCAGCAGTTACGGAGGCCAATGGCTCTCACCCCTCCACTTT
TRBD2,TRBV7-9,.,TRBJ2-7,CASSPRDSSGAEQYF,TGTGCCAGCAGCCCCCGGGACTCGAGCGGGGCCGAGCAGTACTTC
TRBD1,TRBV7-2,once,TRBJ1-5,CASSGTGGEGPQHF,TGTGCCAGCAGCGGGACAGGGGGCGAGGGGCCCCAGCATTTT
.,TRBV9,.,TRBJ2-5,CASSVQGTETQYF,TGTGCCAGCAGCGTACAGGGGACGGAGACCCAGTACTTC
.,TRBV7-9,once,TRBJ1-4,CASSLAGLPNEKLFF,TGTGCCAGCAGCTTAGCCGGGTTGCCTAATGAAAAACTGTTTTTT
TRBD1,TRBV5-6,.,TRBJ1-4,CASSAKRGLEEKLFF,TGTGCCAGCAGCGCGAAAAGGGGGCTGGAGGAAAAACTGTTTTTT
.,TRBV6-5,.,TRBJ1-5,CASSYSSSNQPQHF,TGTGCCAGCAGTTACTCCTCTAGCAATCAGCCCCAGCATTTT
TRBD1,TRBV24-1,.,TRBJ2-1,CATSTRDRVNEQFF,TGTGCCACCAGTACCCGGGACAGGGTCAATGAGCAGTTCTTC
.,TRBV9,.,TRBJ2-3,CASRSTGTPAPDTQYF,TGTGCCAGCAGATCAACCGGGACTCCGGCGCCGGATACGCAGTATTTT
.,TRBV7-9,.,TRBJ1-1,CASSATLPHTNGAFF,TGTGCCAGCAGCGCAACGTTACCTCACACAAACGGGGCTTTCTTT
.,TRBV9,.,TRBJ1-6,CASSADTLYNSPLHF,TGTGCCAGCAGCGCCGACACCCTCTATAATTCACCCCTCCACTTT
TRBD1,TRBV28,.,TRBJ1-1,CASSLPGTGGLNTEAFF,TGTGCCAGCAGTTTACCCGGGACAGGGGGCCTGAACACTGAAGCTTTCTTT
.,TRBV2,.,TRBJ1-2,CATAQGSRYGYTF,TGTGCCACCGCACAGGGTTCTCGGTATGGCTACACCTTC
.,TRBV6-5,.,TRBJ2-7,CASNWYYEQYF,TGTGCCTCGAACTGGTACTACGAGCAGTACTTC
.,TRBV7-3,once,TRBJ2-5,CASSHLGGIQETQYF,TGTGCCAGCAGCCATCTTGGGGGGATTCAAGAGACCCAGTACTTC
.,TRBV7-2,.,TRBJ1-1,CASSLGPLNTEAFF,TGTGCCAGCAGCTTAGGGCCGCTCAACACTGAAGCTTTCTTT